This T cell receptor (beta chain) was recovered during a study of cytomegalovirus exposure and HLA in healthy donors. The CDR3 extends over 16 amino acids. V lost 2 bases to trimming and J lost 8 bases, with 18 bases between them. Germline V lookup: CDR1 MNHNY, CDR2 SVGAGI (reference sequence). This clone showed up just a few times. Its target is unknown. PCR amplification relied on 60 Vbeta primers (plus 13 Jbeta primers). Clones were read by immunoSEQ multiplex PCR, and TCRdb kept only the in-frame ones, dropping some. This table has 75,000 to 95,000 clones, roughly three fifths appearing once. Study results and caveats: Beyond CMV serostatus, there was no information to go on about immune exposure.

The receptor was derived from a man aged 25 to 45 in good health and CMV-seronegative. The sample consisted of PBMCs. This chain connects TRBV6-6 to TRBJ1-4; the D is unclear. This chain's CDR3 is CASSYTVGEGGEKLFF. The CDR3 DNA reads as TGTGCCAGCAGTTACACCGTGGGTGAGGGAGGGGAAAAACTGTTTTTT.